Reported below is one T cell receptor beta chain. This clonotype was seen a handful of times. What antigen it recognizes has not been identified. No clone much larger than this one lies a single base away; base qualities are absent. Ophthalmopathy patients had moderately to severely active disease, Clinical Activity Score of at least 3, NOSPECS grade of at least 4, and duration under 3 months. Patients with uncontrolled infections, other autoimmune diseases, pregnancy or lactation were excluded. Diagnoses were based on clinical symptoms, serum thyroxine and TRAb, thyroid ultrasound and orbital computed tomography. PBMCs were isolated from 8 to 10 ml of fresh peripheral blood by Ficoll-Paque density gradient centrifugation. Trizol reagent was used to extract total RNA, and RNA quality was then checked on an Agilent 2100 Bioanalyzer. This sample is part of a study of T cells in Graves' hyperthyroidism and ophthalmopathy (dated by TCRdb to between 2017 and 2020). The study in broad terms: Peripheral blood was sampled at the time of initial diagnosis, prior to any treatment. Following sampling, methimazole starting at 30 mg daily was given to hyperthyroidism patients, and high-dose intravenous methylprednisolone was given to ophthalmopathy patients. The study also compared thyroid tissue and blood T-cell repertoires from about six Graves' hyperthyroidism patients. The approximately 90 discovery patients were randomly split 7:3 into training and test sets. An independent validation cohort of about 20 hyperthyroidism patients and more than 15 patients who later progressed to ophthalmopathy tested prospective prediction of ophthalmopathy. A discovery cohort of about a hundred patients, about 40 with Graves' ophthalmopathy and about 60 with stable Graves' hyperthyroidism, was used to find distinguishing TCR V-J signatures. According to the paper, TCR Vbeta CDR3 sequencing was carried out on about 140 peripheral blood samples, which came from fewer than 50 ophthalmopathy, 75 to 80 hyperthyroidism and approximately 17 progressor patients.

Results and caveats for the whole study, not just this receptor: Ophthalmopathy was separated from stable hyperthyroidism by a 13 V-J signature model, with about 88% sensitivity and approximately 81% specificity obtained in cross-validation and 80%/75% obtained in testing. Most expanded thyroid clonotypes (frequency above 0.001) were also found in blood, which suggests that blood repertoires may mirror thyroid immune responses. In validation, the model predicted progression to ophthalmopathy with around 71% sensitivity and 72.22% specificity, a median of 6.5 months before onset. No statistical method was used to set the sample size in advance, and investigators knew the group allocation.

TCR beta CDR3 regions were amplified from RNA transcripts. For the first round of RT-PCR on the TCR CDR3, the HTBI primer set was used together with the Qiagen OneStep RT-PCR kit. The libraries were constructed in a second round of multiplex PCR and then size-selected and purified. The libraries were sequenced on an Illumina HiSeq2000 using paired-end 100 bp reads. The published analysis was carried out like this. SOAPnuke was used to process the raw data, with reads discarded if the reads contained adapters or uncalled bases, had a mean Phred below 15, or lacked an exact constant-primer or identifier match. COPE v1.2.5 was used to merge the high-quality paired reads, and each unique nucleotide sequence was defined as a clonotype. MiTCR v1.1 was used to align clonotypes to the IMGT TRBV, TRBD and TRBJ reference segments. The analysis included only V-J combinations with a frequency above 0.0001, which together covered roughly 99% of the repertoires. A TCS score was defined as the ratio between F50 (clonal expansion) and ExV (chaos), using BLOSUM62-based TCRdist between CDR3 peptides within each V-J. Welch's t-statistics and random forest reduced 500 to 650 V-J features to roughly 13, which were used in a naive Bayes classifier (R e1071). In TCRdb, the public reads were trimmed at Q25 with fastp and aligned with MiXCR, with productive beta chains retained. Each entry merges the rows of one CDR3 protein and shows their most common DNA and genes. In this record, the V and J calls reflect TCRdb's handling and not the investigators' own analysis. This sample has some 300,000 distinct CDR3 sequences in its table, and roughly 18% of those were observed once. Roughly 39% of the sample is in the top ten clones.

This clonotype was sampled from a man aged 50 to 60 with Graves' ophthalmopathy. Sequencing was done on a sample of blood.

The CDR3 amino acid sequence is: CASSPMRTTDPPYEQYF. The nucleotide sequence reads as follows: TGTGCCAGCTCACCAATGAGGACGACAGACCCTCCCTACGAGCAGTACTTC. The rearranged segments are TRBV18 and TRBJ2-7; the D segment could be TRBD1, given 5 matching bases. Trimming costs V 2 bases and J 2 bases, and their ends lie 19 bases apart. CDR1 KGHSH and CDR2 LQKENI are derived from the germline V gene. Inclusive of the bounding cysteine and phenylalanine, the CDR3 is 17 residues long. Left in the record is the CDR3 DNA by itself, 51 bases read in frame from the first base.